This T cell receptor beta chain was sequenced for a study of identical twins. CDR1 MNHEY and CDR2 SVGAGI come from the germline V gene. The CDR3 has 16 amino acids. Trimming removed 4 bases from V and 2 bases from J, with 18 bases in between. After template switching added a universal primer site, the resulting cDNA carried unique molecular identifiers. One entry per CDR3 protein results from TCRdb running MiXCR on the 5' RACE reads. The data show around 490,000 distinct CDR3 sequences, with approximately 20% seen just once and 0.4% to 0.6% held by the top ten. General study results and limits: Monozygotic twins shared more out-of-frame TCR alpha than recombination models predicted. Insertions ran lower in abundant cord blood beta clonotypes, though not in memory repertoires.

About this clonotype itself: As yet, its antigen is unknown.

The same specimen was also included in a second study, on yellow fever vaccine responses in identical twins. This second study notes: Twins reportedly showed a vaccine T cell response that seemed partly convergent and partly personalized.

The chain carries TRBV6-5 and TRBJ2-7; D might be TRBD1 or TRBD2, each matching 5 bases. The receptor was derived from a woman under 30 in good health. The specimen was CD4+ T cells sorted from blood. Written as DNA, the CDR3 is TGTGCCAGCAGTTGGACATCCGGGACGGGGACCTACGAGCAGTACTTC. This translates into CASSWTSGTGTYEQYF.